The 25 T cell receptor beta chains presented below share a single source sample, sequenced in a study of vaccination effects on CD4 cells after COVID-19. Measured with immunoSEQ multiplex PCR; TCRdb has only the in-frame clones, and not every one. The sample has 20,000 to 30,000 clones; around 76% are singletons. With the ViraFEST assay, the study expanded antigen-specific CD4+ T cells using viral peptide pools, then sequenced them. Culturing for 10 days preceded CD4+ T cell isolation. PCR showed that the person got SARS-CoV-2 infection at some point between March and December 2020. No cognate antigen is known for these TCRs. Sequencing was performed on CD4+ T cells from PBMCs cultured with SARS-CoV-2 spike peptides, taken before COVID-19 vaccination. These receptors were obtained from a human donor who had a prior SARS-CoV-2 infection.

V is TRBV6-2 or TRBV6-3 and J is TRBJ2-2; 9 nucleotides match TRBD1. Germline V lookup: CDR1 MNHEY, CDR2 SVGEGT. The CDR3 length is 15 residues. J lost 1 base, V lost 4 bases, and 1 base had no gene match. Here the CDR3 DNA reads TGTGCCAGCAGTTTGGGACAGGGGAACACCGGGGAGCTGTTTTTT. It codes for CASSLGQGNTGELFF.

This chain connects TRBV7-3 to TRBJ2-3, with TRBD2 matching 9 bases. Unmatched junction bases numbered 2, after V lost 3 bases and J lost 1 base. The germline V gene has CDR1 SGHTA and CDR2 FQGTGA. The CDR3 consists of 15 residues. CDR3 sequence: CASSFGGGGTDTQYF. CDR3 in DNA: TGTGCCAGCAGCTTCGGCGGGGGGGGCACAGATACGCAGTATTTT.

This chain joins TRBV3-1 (or the pseudogene TRBV3-2) and TRBJ2-7; TRBD1 matches at 11 bases. The CDR3 totals 16 residues. J gave up 2 bases and V 5 bases, and 8 bases lay outside the gene matches. Germline V gene lookup returns CDR1 LGHDT and CDR2 YNNKEL (reference sequence). CDR3 protein: CASSYYGGQGAYEQYF. The CDR3 DNA reads TGTGCCAGCAGCTACTACGGGGGACAGGGGGCCTACGAGCAGTACTTC.

This clone was observed a single time. J is TRBJ1-2 and V is TRBV9, with D unresolved. This CDR3 spans 15 amino acids. V was clipped by 3 bases and J by 0 bases, with 12 bases between them. Per germline, CDR1 SGDLS and CDR2 YYNGEE. Here the CDR3 reads CASSASQITNYGYTF. CDR3 DNA: TGTGCCAGCAGCGCATCACAGATTACTAACTATGGCTACACCTTC.

The J gene is TRBJ1-3, the V gene TRBV30; weak D call: TRBD1 (5 bases). CDR3 length equals 12 residues. From germline, CDR1 is GTSNPN and CDR2 SVGIG (reference sequence). V lost 8 bases and J 4 bases, leaving 12 bases between the germline ends. CDR3 bases: TGTGCCGGCAGGGTTCCAGGAAACACCATATATTTT. It specifies CAGRVPGNTIYF.

The chain recombines TRBV5-4 with TRBJ1-1; weak D call: TRBD1 (5 bases). The CDR3 loop spans 16 amino acids. From germline, CDR1 is SGHNT and CDR2 YYREEE (reference sequence). With 3 bases removed from V and 4 bases from J, the gap between germline ends came to 19 bases. This chain's CDR3 is CASSWGVGTTGTEAFF. The DNA for the CDR3 is TGTGCCAGCAGCTGGGGGGTTGGAACCACCGGCACTGAAGCTTTCTTT.

The gene calls are TRBV5-1 and TRBJ2-3, with 8 nucleotides matching TRBD1. Germline loops: CDR1 SGHRS, CDR2 YFSETQ. The CDR3 covers 14 residues. V lost 4 bases and J lost 5; bases outside the gene matches: 6. CDR3 amino acids: CASSTGQAIDTQYF. The CDR3 DNA sequence: TGCGCCAGCAGCACGGGACAGGCAATAGATACGCAGTATTTT.

The chain carries TRBV30 and TRBJ1-4, with D perhaps TRBD1 (5 bases). V was pared by 2 bases and J by 5 bases, with 12 bases between. Germline CDR1 and CDR2: GTSNPN and SVGIG (reference sequence). This CDR3 region has 14 residues. CDR3 nucleotides: TGTGCCTGGAGTCCTGACAGAATAAATGAAAAACTGTTTTTT. It codes for CAWSPDRINEKLFF.

This chain joins TRBV7-3 and TRBJ2-1, with 8 bases lining up with TRBD2. The germline CDR1 and CDR2 sequences are SGHTA and FQGTGA. The CDR3 consists of 15 residues. Trimming at V came to 4 bases and at J to 0 bases, leaving 2 bases not matched to a gene. The CDR3 DNA sequence: TGTGCCAGCAGCTCTCGGGGGGGCTCCTACAATGAGCAGTTCTTC. Protein product: CASSSRGGSYNEQFF.

The chain recombines TRBV15 with TRBJ2-7; D is unresolved. This CDR3 spans 16 amino acids. Germline assignment: CDR1 LNHNV and CDR2 YYDKDF (reference sequence). V lost 4 bases and J lost 3, with 19 bases in between. This CDR3 is CATSTVTETLYYEQYF. In DNA form, the CDR3 reads TGTGCCACCAGCACTGTTACGGAGACCCTTTACTACGAGCAGTACTTC.

The chain combines TRBV6-1 with TRBJ2-7; possible D gene TRBD2, 6 bases. CDR3 length: 14 amino acids. Germline lookup yields CDR1 MNHNS and CDR2 SASEGT. Trimming cost V 3 bases and J 6 bases, with 15 bases left between them. CDR3 nucleotide sequence: TGTGCCAGCAGTGATTGGGGGACGACTAGCGAGCAGTACTTC. It translates to CASSDWGTTSEQYF.

This clone was observed a handful of times. The chain combines TRBV23-1 with TRBJ2-7; D is undetermined. TRBV23-1 is filed as an ORF, its function uncertain. The CDR3 covers 12 residues. The CDR3 region is CAILRTSYEQYF. In nucleotides, the CDR3 is TGCGCTATCCTCCGGACCTCCTACGAGCAGTACTTC.

The V call is TRBV19, the J call TRBJ2-3; 15 bases align to TRBD2. The CDR3 is made up of 16 amino acids. With V trimmed by 4 bases and J by 5 bases, 4 bases remained unmatched. CDR1 LNHDA and CDR2 SQIVND come from the germline V gene (reference sequence). DNA of the CDR3: TGTGCCAGTAGTAGGACTAGCGGGGGGGCGAGAGATACGCAGTATTTT. Its translation: CASSRTSGGARDTQYF.

This chain connects TRBV5-1 to TRBJ1-3; D unclear. The CDR3 has 15 residues. Looked up from germline, CDR1 is SGHRS and CDR2 is YFSETQ. V was cut by 1 base and J by 1 base, with 9 bases left in between. The CDR3 DNA follows: TGCGCCAGCAGCTTGAACGATCCGTCTGGAAACACCATATATTTT. Amino acids: CASSLNDPSGNTIYF.

V and J are TRBV19 and TRBJ2-1; D is perhaps TRBD2 (5 bases). V was clipped by 4 bases and J by 2 bases, with 12 bases between them. The germline CDR1 and CDR2 sequences are LNHDA and SQIVND (reference sequence). The CDR3 length is 15 residues. In DNA form, the CDR3 reads TGTGCCAGTAGTAAATCTAGCCGTCCCTACAATGAGCAGTTCTTC. As protein: CASSKSSRPYNEQFF.

The chain links TRBV5-4 to TRBJ2-1; TRBD2 agrees at 8 bases. The junction had 0 bases not matched to a gene; V was cut back by 1 base and J by 3 bases. This CDR3 region has 14 residues. Per the germline V gene, CDR1 is SGHNT and CDR2 is YYREEE (reference sequence). The CDR3 reads CASSLTSGYNEQFF. The CDR3 nucleotides are TGTGCCAGCAGCTTGACTAGCGGCTACAATGAGCAGTTCTTC.

The V gene is TRBV5-5, the J gene TRBJ1-2; D is uncertain. This CDR3 contains 13 residues. Per germline, CDR1 SGHKS and CDR2 YYEKEE (reference sequence). The V end was cut by 0 bases, the J end by 3 bases, with 6 bases between. The DNA for the CDR3 is TGTGCCAGCAGCTTGGCGTCCTACTATGGCTACACCTTC. The encoded protein is CASSLASYYGYTF.

This clone was observed a single time. This sequence joins TRBV6-5 and TRBJ2-7; the D gene could be TRBD1 or TRBD2 (5 bases each). Trimming left V 8 bases short and J 0 bases short, with 14 bases between. The germline V gene encodes CDR1 MNHEY and CDR2 SVGAGI. The CDR3 consists of 14 residues. The chain's CDR3 is CASSPRDRSYEQYF. The CDR3 DNA is TGTGCCAGCTCTCCTAGGGACCGCTCCTACGAGCAGTACTTC.

V is TRBV18 and J is TRBJ2-7; D gene ambiguous. Germline loops: CDR1 KGHSH, CDR2 LQKENI. The V end was cut by 6 bases, the J end by 0 bases, with 3 bases between. The CDR3 runs 11 residues. In DNA, the CDR3 is TGTGCCAGCTCGTTCTCCTACGAGCAGTACTTC. Translation: CASSFSYEQYF.

The chain links TRBV5-1 to TRBJ2-3; the D gene could be TRBD1 or TRBD2 (5 bases each). There are 15 residues in the CDR3. Between the trimmed V and J ends, which lost 4 bases and 6 bases, there was a span of 18 bases. Germline-derived CDR1 and CDR2 are SGHRS and YFSETQ. CDR3 sequence (DNA): TGCGCCAGCAGCCCTGGGGGTCCCACGACGGATACGCAGTATTTT. Translated: CASSPGGPTTDTQYF.

This clone was seen more than once but under ten times. The J gene is TRBJ2-7, the V gene TRBV1; the D segment call TRBD1 is taken from the table without a DNA check. TRBV1 is a recognized pseudogene. There are 13 residues in the CDR3. CDR3 loop: CTSSLHRGDEQYF. The CDR3, as DNA: TGCACCAGCAGCCTACACAGGGGGGACGAGCAGTACTTC.

The genes are TRBV9 and TRBJ2-7; 7 nucleotides match TRBD2. This CDR3 spans 14 amino acids. The V gene's germline CDR1 is SGDLS and CDR2 YYNGEE. Trimming removed 4 bases from V and 4 bases from J; junction bases left unmatched: 8. CDR3 DNA: TGTGCCAGCAGCCAGACCCAGGGAGGGTACGAGCAGTACTTC. Translating it yields CASSQTQGGYEQYF.

The V call is TRBV4-2, the J call TRBJ2-2, with D tentatively TRBD1 or TRBD2 (5 bases each). Germline values: CDR1 LGHNA, CDR2 YNFKEQ. The CDR3 is 14 amino acids. With 7 bases removed from V and 7 bases from J, the gap between germline ends came to 16 bases. This CDR3 is CASTKKRDGGELFF. The CDR3 nucleotides read TGTGCCAGCACCAAAAAACGGGACGGCGGGGAGCTGTTTTTT.

This chain uses TRBV4-1 with TRBJ1-6, with D hard to call. V dropped 0 bases and J dropped 0 bases, with 12 bases sitting between them. This CDR3 is built from 18 residues. Germline V CDR1 and CDR2: MGHRA, YSYEKL. CDR3 amino acids: CASSQEGFGSSYNSPLHF. The CDR3 DNA reads TGCGCCAGCAGCCAAGAGGGTTTCGGGAGCTCCTATAATTCACCCCTCCACTTT.

In its sample, this clone was seen a few times. J is TRBJ2-7 and V is TRBV27; D possibly uses TRBD1 or TRBD2 (5 bases each). Germline loops: CDR1 MNHEY, CDR2 SMNVEV (reference sequence). The CDR3 runs 14 residues. V shed 6 bases and J shed 0 bases, with 12 bases lying between them. The CDR3: CASSRDRNSYEQYF. The CDR3 nucleotides read TGTGCCAGCAGCCGGGACCGCAACTCCTACGAGCAGTACTTC.